The clone carrying this TCR beta chain appeared a few times. Unique molecular identifiers tagged the TCRbeta library. TCRdb re-derived calls from the PCR reads in MiXCR, one entry per CDR3 protein. The table shows approximately 590,000 distinct CDR3 sequences, with roughly a tenth occurring only once. The sample is drawn from a study of T-cell reconstitution after alpha-beta-depleted transplantation in children. Germline CDR1 reads DFQATT; CDR2 reads SNEGSKA (reference sequence). Trimming removed 5 bases at V and 2 bases at J, with 16 bases between. This CDR3 spans 14 amino acids. The receptor was isolated from a human donor who donated a stem cell graft to a child with acute myeloid leukemia. The chain has TRBV20-1 and TRBJ2-7; D is perhaps TRBD2 (5 bases). The specimen comprised PBMCs from the stem cell graft donor, sampled from the stem cell graft. CDR3 sequence reads: CSASRGAVAYEQYF. The DNA for the CDR3 is TGCAGTGCTTCCCGGGGAGCGGTCGCCTACGAGCAGTACTTC.